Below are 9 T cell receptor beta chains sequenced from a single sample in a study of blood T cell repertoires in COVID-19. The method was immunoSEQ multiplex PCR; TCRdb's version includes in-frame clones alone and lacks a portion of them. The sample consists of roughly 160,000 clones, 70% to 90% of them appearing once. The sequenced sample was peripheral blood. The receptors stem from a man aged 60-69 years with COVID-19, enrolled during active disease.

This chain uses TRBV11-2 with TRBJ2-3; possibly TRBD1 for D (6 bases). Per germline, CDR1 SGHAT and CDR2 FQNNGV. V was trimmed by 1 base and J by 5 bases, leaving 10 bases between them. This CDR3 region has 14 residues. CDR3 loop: CASSLAQGIDTQYF. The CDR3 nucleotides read TGTGCCAGCAGCTTAGCCCAGGGGATAGATACGCAGTATTTT.

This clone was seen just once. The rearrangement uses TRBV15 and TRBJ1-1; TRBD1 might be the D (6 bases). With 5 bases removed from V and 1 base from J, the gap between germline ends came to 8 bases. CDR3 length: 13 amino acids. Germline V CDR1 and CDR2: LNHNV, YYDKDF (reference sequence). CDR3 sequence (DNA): TGTGCCACCAGCTGGGACAAGAACACTGAAGCTTTCTTT. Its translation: CATSWDKNTEAFF.

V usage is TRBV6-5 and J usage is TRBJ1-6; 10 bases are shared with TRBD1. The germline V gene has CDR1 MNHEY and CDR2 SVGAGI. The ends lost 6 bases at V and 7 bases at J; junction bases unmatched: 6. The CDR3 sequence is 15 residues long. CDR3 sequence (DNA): TGTGCCAGCAGCAGACAGGGGGCTGTAAATTCACCCCTCCACTTT. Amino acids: CASSRQGAVNSPLHF.

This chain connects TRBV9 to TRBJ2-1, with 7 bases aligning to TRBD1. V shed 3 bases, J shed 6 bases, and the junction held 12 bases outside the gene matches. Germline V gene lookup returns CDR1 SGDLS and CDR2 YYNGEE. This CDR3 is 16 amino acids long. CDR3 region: CASSARQGGAGNEQFF. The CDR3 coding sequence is TGTGCCAGCAGCGCAAGACAGGGCGGTGCTGGCAATGAGCAGTTCTTC.

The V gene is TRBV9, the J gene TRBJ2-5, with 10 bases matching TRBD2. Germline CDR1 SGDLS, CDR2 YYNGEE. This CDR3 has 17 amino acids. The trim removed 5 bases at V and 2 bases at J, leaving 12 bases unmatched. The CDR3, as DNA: TGTGCCAGCAGTAGACATCCCACGACTAGCGGGCAAGAGACCCAGTACTTC. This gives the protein CASSRHPTTSGQETQYF. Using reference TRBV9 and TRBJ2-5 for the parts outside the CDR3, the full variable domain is DSGVTQTPKHLITATGQRVTLRCSPRSGDLSVYWYQQSLDQGLQFLIQYYNGEERAKGNILERFSAQQFPDLHSELNLSSLELGDSALYFCASSRHPTTSGQETQYFGPGTRLLVL.

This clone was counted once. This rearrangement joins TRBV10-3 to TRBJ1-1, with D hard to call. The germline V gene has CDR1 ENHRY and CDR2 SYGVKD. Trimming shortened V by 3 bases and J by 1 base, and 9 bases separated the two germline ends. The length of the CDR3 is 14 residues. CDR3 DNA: TGTGCCATCAGTGATGTTTCTACGAACACTGAAGCTTTCTTT. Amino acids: CAISDVSTNTEAFF.

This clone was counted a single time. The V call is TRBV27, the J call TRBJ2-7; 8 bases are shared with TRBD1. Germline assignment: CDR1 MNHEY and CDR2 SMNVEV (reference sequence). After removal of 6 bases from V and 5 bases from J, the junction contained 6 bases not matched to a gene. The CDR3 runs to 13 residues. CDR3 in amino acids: CASRDRGSHEQYF. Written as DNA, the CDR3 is TGTGCCAGCAGAGACAGGGGCAGTCACGAGCAGTACTTC.

CDR3 protein: CASSRDRGPPGANVLTF. DNA for the CDR3: TGTGCCAGCAGTCGGGACAGGGGCCCACCTGGGGCCAACGTCCTGACTTTC. The genes are TRBV7-9 and TRBJ2-6; 10 nucleotides agree with TRBD1. The CDR3 sequence is 17 residues long. V lost 6 bases to trimming and J lost 2 bases; unmatched junction nucleotides: 7. Germline V gene lookup returns CDR1 SEHNR and CDR2 FQNEAQ (reference sequence).

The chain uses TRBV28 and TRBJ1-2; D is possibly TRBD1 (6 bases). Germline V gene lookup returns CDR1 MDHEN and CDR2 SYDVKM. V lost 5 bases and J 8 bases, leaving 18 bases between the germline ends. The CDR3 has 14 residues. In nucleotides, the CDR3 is TGTGCCAGCAGTCCTAGGGGAGGGGGTTGGGGCTACACCTTC. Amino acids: CASSPRGGGWGYTF.